This entry is about one T cell receptor (beta chain). Its specificity is unknown. Clones were sequenced by immunoSEQ multiplex PCR, and TCRdb holds only the in-frame ones, with some missing. The sample includes 150,000 to 180,000 clones, approximately 87% seen only once; the top ten take 5.5%. The data stem from a study of T cell responses to AZD1222 COVID-19 vaccine. Germline lookup yields CDR1 LNHNV and CDR2 YYDKDF (reference sequence). Trimming at V came to 3 bases and at J to 10 bases, leaving 13 bases not matched to a gene. The CDR3 loop spans 16 amino acids. Study results and limitations: White British ancestry dominated among donors, who included more females, and clonal diversity was possibly underestimated. Samples come after the peak T cell response, not at day 14.

The chain employs TRBV15 and TRBJ2-1; the match to TRBD2 covers 9 bases. The sequenced sample was peripheral blood, obtained on day 0 of MenACWY control vaccination. This receptor was identified in an adult in good health. This CDR3 is CATSSMGAGGSREQFF. In DNA, the CDR3 is TGTGCCACCAGCAGCATGGGGGCGGGAGGGAGTCGAGAGCAGTTCTTC.